Listed here are 13 T cell receptor beta chains from one sample, sequenced in a study of blood T cell repertoires in COVID-19. Sequencing used immunoSEQ multiplex PCR; TCRdb keeps in-frame clones, though not all of them. The table has about 230,000 clones, under 90% seen once; the top ten hold almost 4%. Sequenced material: PBMCs or T cells enriched from blood (not recorded which). The receptors come from a woman aged 25 to 39 with acute COVID-19.

The V and J genes are TRBV9 and TRBJ1-1; the D gene is possibly TRBD1 (5 bases). Between the trimmed V and J ends, which lost 4 bases and 1 base, there was a span of 8 bases. The CDR3 is made up of 13 amino acids. CDR1 is SGDLS, CDR2 YYNGEE, per germline. In DNA, the CDR3 is TGTGCCAGCAGCCCAGGGTGGAACACTGAAGCTTTCTTT. Its protein product is CASSPGWNTEAFF. The full variable domain, its missing parts supplied by reference TRBV9 and TRBJ1-1, is DSGVTQTPKHLITATGQRVTLRCSPRSGDLSVYWYQQSLDQGLQFLIQYYNGEERAKGNILERFSAQQFPDLHSELNLSSLELGDSALYFCASSPGWNTEAFFGQGTRLTVV.

J is TRBJ2-5 and V is TRBV2; the D gene is possibly TRBD1 (6 bases). The germline CDR1 and CDR2 sequences are SNHLY and FYNNEI. Deletions cut 6 bases from V and 5 bases from J, with 13 bases between. This CDR3 comprises 13 residues. The CDR3 loop is CASRGALLETQYF. As DNA, the CDR3 is TGTGCCAGCAGGGGGGCTTTGTTGGAGACCCAGTACTTC.

The gene calls are TRBV7-2 and TRBJ1-1, with unresolved D. CDR3 length: 13 amino acids. Germline CDR1 SGHTA, CDR2 FQGNSA. Trimming shortened V by 0 bases and J by 6 bases, and 8 bases separated the two germline ends. For the CDR3, the DNA is TGTGCCAGCAGCTTAGCGTGGCTGGCTGAAGCTTTCTTT. Residues: CASSLAWLAEAFF.

The V gene is TRBV25-1, the J gene TRBJ1-2; 9 bases map to TRBD1. This CDR3 is built from 14 residues. V was clipped by 1 base and J by 8 bases; unmatched bases: 5. Germline CDR1 MGHDK, CDR2 SYGVNS. The CDR3 sequence is CASSESGQGRGYTF. CDR3 sequence (DNA): TGTGCCAGCAGTGAATCGGGACAGGGTAGAGGCTACACCTTC.

V usage is TRBV5-1 and J usage is TRBJ2-7, with 12 bases fitting TRBD2. Per the germline V gene, CDR1 is SGHRS and CDR2 is YFSETQ. J lost 7 bases, V lost 2 bases, and 4 bases had no gene match. The CDR3 has 14 amino acids. CDR3 coding DNA: TGCGCCAGCAGCTTAATACTAGCGGGGGGAGAGCAGTACTTC. Its translation: CASSLILAGGEQYF.

The chain joins TRBV7-2 to TRBJ2-7, with 9 positions matching TRBD1. In germline, CDR1 is SGHTA, CDR2 FQGNSA. After removal of 3 bases from V and 6 bases from J, the junction contained 12 bases not matched to a gene. This CDR3 is 16 amino acids long. The CDR3 reads CASSLDRGLKSFEQYF. DNA of the CDR3: TGTGCCAGCAGCTTGGACAGGGGTTTAAAGAGCTTCGAGCAGTACTTC.

V usage is TRBV7-9 and J usage is TRBJ2-3; 14 nucleotides agree with TRBD2. Germline V gene data show CDR1 as SEHNR and CDR2 as FQNEAQ (reference sequence). V shed 5 bases and J 1 base; nucleotides not matched to a gene: 5. CDR3 size: 17 residues. This CDR3 reads CASSLGLAGARTDTQYF. The CDR3 nucleotides read TGTGCCAGCAGCCTGGGACTAGCGGGGGCCCGCACAGATACGCAGTATTTT.

The chain employs TRBV6-1 and TRBJ1-3; weak D call: TRBD1 (5 bases). This CDR3 has 14 amino acids. Trimming pared 2 bases from V and 9 bases from J, leaving 14 bases between. CDR1 is MNHNS, CDR2 SASEGT, per germline. The CDR3 DNA reads as TGTGCCAGCAGTGAAAGGGGACTGCCACCCACCATATATTTT. It is translated as CASSERGLPPTIYF.

The rearrangement uses TRBV6-5 and TRBJ2-3; D possibly corresponds to TRBD2 (6 bases). The V and J ends lost 7 bases and 3 bases respectively, with 14 bases between them. The CDR3 sequence is 14 residues long. Per germline, CDR1 MNHEY and CDR2 SVGAGI. CDR3 in DNA: TGTGCCAGCACCCACGACGGGACTACAGATACGCAGTATTTT. It translates to CASTHDGTTDTQYF.

The chain is built from TRBV30 and TRBJ1-1, with TRBD1 as a possible D gene (5 bases). Looked up from germline, CDR1 is GTSNPN and CDR2 is SVGIG (reference sequence). The germline V and J ends were trimmed by 0 bases and 7 bases, with 18 bases remaining between them. The CDR3 loop spans 15 amino acids. CDR3 sequence reads: CAWSVQVGRRLEAFF. In nucleotides, the CDR3 is TGTGCCTGGAGTGTACAGGTTGGCAGGAGACTTGAAGCTTTCTTT.

This clone was recorded a few times. The V gene is TRBV3-1 (or the pseudogene TRBV3-2), the J gene TRBJ1-5; 8 positions agree with TRBD1. This CDR3 region has 14 residues. The junction had 4 bases not matched to a gene; V was cut back by 3 bases and J by 6 bases. Germline CDR1 is LGHDT and CDR2 is YNNKEL (reference sequence). The CDR3 coding sequence is TGTGCCAGCAGCCACGGACAGGGCTCTCAGCCCCAGCATTTT. Translated, it gives CASSHGQGSQPQHF.

The V call is TRBV19, the J call TRBJ1-4; no reliable D call. Deletions cut 2 bases from V and 8 bases from J, with 6 bases between. Germline V gene lookup returns CDR1 LNHDA and CDR2 SQIVND (reference sequence). The CDR3 loop spans 12 amino acids. The CDR3 region is CASSIREEKLFF. DNA of the CDR3: TGTGCCAGTAGTATAAGAGAGGAAAAACTGTTTTTT.

The chain uses TRBV11-2 and TRBJ2-5; TRBD2 matches at 13 bases. This CDR3 spans 14 amino acids. The germline V gene has CDR1 SGHAT and CDR2 FQNNGV. The ends lost 4 bases at V and 5 bases at J; junction bases unmatched: 1. Here the CDR3 reads CASSSTSGGETQYF. As DNA, the CDR3 is TGTGCCAGCAGCTCGACTAGCGGGGGGGAGACCCAGTACTTC.